Shown below are 30 T cell receptor beta chains from a single sample sequenced in a study of T cell responses to AZD1222 COVID-19 vaccine. Assay: immunoSEQ multiplex PCR; the TCRdb copy retains only in-frame clones and omits some. Among around 110,000 clones, roughly 93% were seen once, and the ten largest hold around 1.6%. The sample in question was peripheral blood, obtained 28 days after the second AZD1222 dose. Every receptor here comes from an adult who received the AZD1222 COVID-19 vaccine.

This clone was observed once. The V call is TRBV6-5, the J call TRBJ1-3; tentative D call: TRBD1 (5 bases). V lost 8 bases to trimming and J lost 0 bases, with 14 bases between them. This CDR3 contains 15 residues. Germline V CDR1 and CDR2: MNHEY, SVGAGI. CDR3 sequence: CASSRGTVSGNTIYF. The CDR3 coding sequence is TGTGCCAGCTCCCGAGGGACCGTCTCTGGAAACACCATATATTTT.

V usage is TRBV11-2 and J usage is TRBJ1-2; a weak D match, TRBD1 (5 bases). Germline CDR1 SGHAT, CDR2 FQNNGV. V gave up 0 bases and J gave up 3 bases, with 8 bases separating them. The CDR3 runs 14 residues. The CDR3 DNA is TGTGCCAGCAGCTTAGAGGTGGGGGACTATGGCTACACCTTC. It translates to CASSLEVGDYGYTF.

The gene calls are TRBV13 and TRBJ2-1; no firm D call. V was cut by 6 bases and J by 8 bases, with 11 bases left in between. This CDR3 has 12 residues. Germline V gives CDR1 PRHDT, CDR2 FYEKMQ (reference sequence). The CDR3 protein is CASSFPPDEQFF. The CDR3 region has the DNA TGTGCCAGCAGTTTCCCCCCAGATGAGCAGTTCTTC.

The V and J genes are TRBV5-1 and TRBJ1-6, with a possible D match to TRBD1 (6 bases). The germline gives CDR1 SGHRS, CDR2 YFSETQ. The CDR3 is 15 residues long. Trimming shortened V by 5 bases and J by 8 bases, and 17 bases separated the two germline ends. This CDR3 reads CASRGRTALDSPLHF. The CDR3 bases are TGCGCCAGCAGGGGTAGGACAGCCTTGGATTCACCCCTCCACTTT.

The CDR3 spells CASRLDRSNQPQHF. Written as DNA, the CDR3 is TGTGCCAGCAGGTTGGACAGGAGCAATCAGCCCCAGCATTTT. This sequence joins TRBV28 and TRBJ1-5, with 7 nucleotides matching TRBD1. Unmatched junction bases numbered 3, after V lost 6 bases and J lost 1 base. CDR1 and CDR2 from the germline V gene are MDHEN and SYDVKM. This CDR3 has 14 amino acids.

This clone came up once. The V call is TRBV27, the J call TRBJ1-2, with D possibly TRBD1 on 5 matching bases. Trimming pared 0 bases from V and 8 bases from J, leaving 10 bases between. The germline V gene encodes CDR1 MNHEY and CDR2 SMNVEV (reference sequence). The CDR3 length is 13 residues. This CDR3 is CASSLSIGGGYTF. The CDR3 DNA follows: TGTGCCAGCAGTTTATCGATTGGGGGGGGCTACACCTTC.

The chain is built from TRBV11-1 and TRBJ1-1, with 8 bases lining up with TRBD1. The germline gives CDR1 SGHAT, CDR2 FQDESV (reference sequence). CDR3 length: 14 residues. V trimming: 5 bases; J trimming: 2 bases; junction bases outside the gene matches: 4. DNA of the CDR3: TGTGCCAGCAGCCGCGGACAGGGTAACACTGAAGCTTTCTTT. Protein: CASSRGQGNTEAFF.

The chain carries TRBV7-2 and TRBJ1-2, with D possibly TRBD1 on 6 matching bases. The CDR3 spans 19 residues. Germline assignment: CDR1 SGHTA and CDR2 FQGNSA. Trimming left V 0 bases short and J 2 bases short, with 22 bases between. CDR3 nucleotides: TGTGCCAGCAGCTTAGCTAGGAGGGGACACCTACATATCAACTATGGCTACACCTTC. Translation gives CASSLARRGHLHINYGYTF.

The chain is built from TRBV28 and TRBJ1-5; D is possibly TRBD1 (5 bases). V was trimmed by 2 bases and J by 4 bases, leaving 12 bases between them. The CDR3 covers 15 residues. Per the germline V gene, CDR1 is MDHEN and CDR2 is SYDVKM. The chain's CDR3 is CASSLPAGQNQPQHF. The CDR3 DNA sequence: TGTGCCAGCAGTTTACCGGCAGGGCAGAATCAGCCCCAGCATTTT.

This clone was recorded once. The V gene is TRBV10-2, the J gene TRBJ1-1; D is unresolved. The ends were cut back, 3 bases at V and 0 bases at J, with 8 bases in the middle. The germline V gene has CDR1 WSHSY and CDR2 SAAADI. The CDR3 is 14 residues long. The DNA of the CDR3 is TGCGCCAGCAGTGAACCGGGCATGAACACTGAAGCTTTCTTT. Protein product: CASSEPGMNTEAFF.

The chain combines TRBV9 with TRBJ2-1; D gene uncertain. Trimming took 0 bases from V and 0 from J, leaving 10 bases between them. Germline CDR1 SGDLS, CDR2 YYNGEE. This CDR3 is 16 amino acids long. The CDR3 spells CASSVVKASSYNEQFF. The CDR3 DNA is TGTGCCAGCAGCGTAGTTAAGGCCAGCTCCTACAATGAGCAGTTCTTC.

The J gene is TRBJ2-1, the V gene TRBV11-2; TRBD2 aligns across 14 bases. J gave up 4 bases and V 5 bases, and 4 bases lay outside the gene matches. CDR1 and CDR2 (germline): SGHAT, FQNNGV. The CDR3 is made up of 16 amino acids. In DNA, the CDR3 is TGTGCCAGCAGCCCTTGGACTAGCGGGGGGTACAATGAGCAGTTCTTC. This gives the protein CASSPWTSGGYNEQFF.

This clone turned up a few times. The chain employs TRBV27 and TRBJ1-6, with a possible D match to TRBD1 (5 bases). Trimming removed 6 bases from V and 3 bases from J, with 12 bases in between. There are 15 residues in the CDR3. The germline V gene has CDR1 MNHEY and CDR2 SMNVEV (reference sequence). CDR3 amino acids: CASRGNRNYNSPLHF. In DNA, the CDR3 is TGTGCCAGCAGAGGGAACAGGAACTATAATTCACCCCTCCACTTT.

This rearrangement joins TRBV7-9 to TRBJ1-4; D is possibly TRBD1 (5 bases). Germline V gene sequence: CDR1 SEHNR, CDR2 FQNEAQ (reference sequence). There are 15 residues in the CDR3. V was clipped by 5 bases and J by 2 bases, with 12 bases between them. The CDR3 is CASSRQGVTNEKLFF. The CDR3 region has the DNA TGTGCCAGCAGCCGGCAGGGAGTCACTAATGAAAAACTGTTTTTT.

The chain combines TRBV27 with TRBJ2-1; 8 nucleotides match TRBD2. Per germline, CDR1 MNHEY and CDR2 SMNVEV (reference sequence). V was pared by 2 bases and J by 4 bases, with 7 bases of the junction left unmatched. This CDR3 has 16 amino acids. Here the CDR3 reads CASSLLFREGYNEQFF. The CDR3 DNA follows: TGTGCCAGCAGTTTACTTTTTCGGGAGGGTTACAATGAGCAGTTCTTC.

The chain uses TRBV6-5 and TRBJ2-2; the match to TRBD1 covers 7 bases. Germline V CDR1 and CDR2: MNHEY, SVGAGI. Germline trimming cut 5 bases from V and 8 bases from J; bases unmatched to any gene: 8. CDR3 length equals 14 residues. As DNA, the CDR3 is TGTGCCAGCAGTCGCGACAGGGCCGGGGGGGAGCTGTTTTTT. Protein sequence: CASSRDRAGGELFF.

The chain joins TRBV5-6 to TRBJ2-7; D is unresolved. This CDR3 comprises 13 residues. V lost 0 bases to trimming and J lost 6 bases, with 10 bases between them. Germline V gene data show CDR1 as SGHDT and CDR2 as YYEEEE. This CDR3 reads CASSLGPSPEQYF. DNA of the CDR3: TGTGCCAGCAGCTTGGGACCGTCCCCCGAGCAGTACTTC.

V and J are TRBV2 and TRBJ1-1, with D uncertain. Germline loops: CDR1 SNHLY, CDR2 FYNNEI. CDR3 length: 15 amino acids. V gave up 2 bases and J gave up 1 base, with 11 bases separating them. The CDR3 spells CASSERRAGNTEAFF. CDR3 coding DNA: TGTGCCAGCAGTGAAAGGCGGGCAGGGAACACTGAAGCTTTCTTT.

V usage is TRBV25-1 and J usage is TRBJ2-7; 8 bases match TRBD2. Germline lookup yields CDR1 MGHDK and CDR2 SYGVNS. V lost 4 bases, J lost 6 bases, and 5 bases stayed unmatched. The CDR3 length is 13 residues. The CDR3, as DNA: TGTGCCAGCAGTGCGGGAGGGCATAGCGAGCAGTACTTC. Amino acid sequence: CASSAGGHSEQYF.

The chain joins TRBV9 to TRBJ2-2; D uncertain. This CDR3 comprises 13 residues. Deletions cut 3 bases from V and 1 base from J, with 4 bases between. The germline V gene encodes CDR1 SGDLS and CDR2 YYNGEE. The CDR3 DNA is TGTGCCAGCAGCGGACAGAACACCGGGGAGCTGTTTTTT. This codes for CASSGQNTGELFF.

The chain uses TRBV11-3 and TRBJ2-1; 7 bases fit TRBD2. The CDR3 sequence is 15 residues long. Germline CDR1 reads SGHNT; CDR2 reads YENEEA. J lost 5 bases, V lost 1 base, and 5 bases had no gene match. This chain's CDR3 is CASSLVAGADNEQFF. In nucleotides, the CDR3 is TGTGCCAGCAGCTTAGTTGCGGGAGCAGACAATGAGCAGTTCTTC.

The chain employs TRBV6-5 and TRBJ2-2; either TRBD1 or TRBD2 may supply D (7 bases each). The CDR3 has 16 amino acids. Germline values: CDR1 MNHEY, CDR2 SVGAGI. The V end lost 2 bases, the J end lost 5 bases, and 15 bases lay between the germline ends. This CDR3 is CASSYGRGPGTGELFF. DNA for the CDR3: TGTGCCAGCAGTTACGGGAGGGGGCCCGGAACCGGGGAGCTGTTTTTT.

V and J are TRBV2 and TRBJ1-2; no firm D call. The germline gives CDR1 SNHLY, CDR2 FYNNEI. The V and J ends lost 7 bases and 2 bases respectively, with 11 bases between them. The CDR3 extends over 13 amino acids. The CDR3 loop reads CASIYGWNYGYTF. CDR3 DNA: TGTGCCAGCATTTACGGGTGGAACTATGGCTACACCTTC.

J is TRBJ2-3 and V is TRBV19; TRBD2 matches 13 bases. Germline V lookup: CDR1 LNHDA, CDR2 SQIVND (reference sequence). CDR3 length equals 16 residues. The trim removed 4 bases at V and 9 bases at J, leaving 10 bases unmatched. CDR3 sequence reads: CASSNGTSGRAETQYF. CDR3 in DNA: TGTGCCAGTAGTAATGGAACTAGCGGGAGGGCCGAGACGCAGTATTTT. Variable domain in full (rest from reference TRBV19 and TRBJ2-3): DGGITQSPKYLFRKEGQNVTLSCEQNLNHDAMYWYRQDPGQGLRLIYYSQIVNDFQKGDIAEGYSVSREKKESFPLTVTSAQKNPTAFYLCASSNGTSGRAETQYFGPGTRLTVL.

V and J are TRBV20-1 and TRBJ2-7; D not certain. The germline gives CDR1 DFQATT, CDR2 SNEGSKA (reference sequence). The V end lost 0 bases, the J end lost 3 bases, and 0 bases lay between the germline ends. This CDR3 is built from 10 residues. The CDR3 loop reads CSARDYEQYF. The CDR3 DNA sequence: TGCAGTGCTAGAGACTACGAGCAGTACTTC.

V gene TRBV7-2 combines with J gene TRBJ2-3; D may be TRBD2 (6 bases). CDR3 length: 15 residues. V was pared by 5 bases and J by 4 bases, with 16 bases between. CDR1 SGHTA and CDR2 FQGNSA come from the germline V gene. The CDR3 DNA reads as TGTGCCAGCAGCCTCATTCGGCGGGATTCAGATACGCAGTATTTT. It is translated as CASSLIRRDSDTQYF.

V and J are TRBV3-1 (or the pseudogene TRBV3-2) and TRBJ2-7; maybe TRBD2 (6 bases). V lost 4 bases and J 3 bases, leaving 13 bases between the germline ends. CDR1 is LGHDT, CDR2 YNNKEL, per germline (reference sequence). The CDR3 runs to 14 residues. The CDR3 here is CASSRLVNGYEQYF. The CDR3 DNA reads as TGTGCCAGCAGCCGACTAGTCAATGGCTACGAGCAGTACTTC.

This clone has a single count. This chain links TRBV3-1 (or the pseudogene TRBV3-2) with TRBJ2-7; 7 bases agree with TRBD2. The V gene's germline CDR1 is LGHDT and CDR2 YNNKEL (reference sequence). The V gene end was trimmed by 0 bases and the J gene end by 3 bases; junction bases not matched to a gene: 2. This CDR3 has 14 amino acids. The CDR3 spells CASSQEGGSYEQYF. CDR3 sequence (DNA): TGTGCCAGCAGCCAAGAGGGCGGGAGCTACGAGCAGTACTTC.

This clone was seen more than once but under ten times. This sequence joins TRBV7-9 and TRBJ2-7; TRBD1 matches at 9 bases. CDR1 and CDR2 from the germline V gene are SEHNR and FQNEAQ (reference sequence). J gave up 5 bases and V 4 bases, and 3 bases lay outside the gene matches. The length of the CDR3 is 13 residues. The CDR3 coding sequence is TGTGCCAGCAGCTCTACAGGGGGCCACGAGCAGTACTTC. Encoded protein: CASSSTGGHEQYF.

The chain links TRBV6-5 to TRBJ2-7; TRBD2 might be the D (6 bases). The CDR3 totals 13 residues. Deletions cut 9 bases from V and 0 bases from J, with 12 bases between. Germline assignment: CDR1 MNHEY and CDR2 SVGAGI. CDR3 in amino acids: CASSGRTSYEQYF. The CDR3 DNA sequence: TGTGCCAGTAGCGGCAGGACCTCCTACGAGCAGTACTTC.